The clone carrying this TCR beta chain was picked up a small number of times. Its antigen is not identified. 13 Jbeta primers and 60 Vbeta primers were used for the PCR. Profiling relied on immunoSEQ multiplex PCR, and the TCRdb table lists in-frame clones only, not all of them. The data contain 150,000 or so clones, 82% of them singletons. This CDR3 comprises 14 residues. V dropped 3 bases and J dropped 7 bases, with 13 bases sitting between them. Germline V gives CDR1 WNHNN, CDR2 SYGVQD (reference sequence). The source of the sample is a study of cytomegalovirus exposure and HLA in healthy donors. Findings and limits, study-wide: Among the CMV-associated chains, three were confirmed in vitro as specific for CMV antigens. In an earlier analysis, most TCR beta V segments were productive about 87% or about 30% of the time. Reports showed the classifier diagnosing cytomegalovirus status with high specificity and sensitivity.

This chain joins TRBV10-1 and TRBJ2-1; weak D call: TRBD2 (6 bases). This TCR was sampled from a woman aged 50 to 60 in good health and CMV-seropositive. The sample consisted of PBMCs. CDR3 residues: CASSDGGGGNEQFF. For the CDR3, the DNA is TGCGCCAGCAGTGACGGGGGAGGAGGGAATGAGCAGTTCTTC.